These T cell receptor beta chains were read from a single sample in a study of blood T cell repertoires in COVID-19. Assay used: immunoSEQ multiplex PCR; TCRdb lists only in-frame clones, some missing. The repertoire holds around 260,000 clones, with 70% to 90% as singletons. Sequences were obtained from peripheral blood. The receptors originated from a woman aged 60 to 75 with COVID-19, enrolled during active disease. Each CDR3 is given with its conserved first and last residue. The D gene is left open where the match is weak. Clone size appears in some rows only: once, few, many, or a class for an expanded clone.

v_gene	j_gene	abundance	d_gene	CDR3aa	CDR3nt
TRBV19	TRBJ1-1	-	-	CASRIDSDLNTEAFF	TGTGCCAGTAGGATCGACAGTGACCTGAACACTGAAGCTTTCTTT
TRBV28	TRBJ2-3	-	TRBD2	CASRSSGSGSDTQYF	TGTGCCAGCAGATCGAGCGGGAGTGGGTCAGATACGCAGTATTTT
TRBV7-2	TRBJ2-1	-	-	CASSLAGSGFNEQFF	TGTGCCAGCAGCTTGGCCGGGAGTGGATTCAATGAGCAGTTCTTC
TRBV5-1	TRBJ1-2	-	-	CASSSAAGGFAGYTF	TGCGCCAGCAGCTCCGCGGCCGGGGGTTTCGCTGGCTACACCTTC
TRBV27	TRBJ2-7	-	-	CASSPSYSYEQYF	TGTGCCAGCAGTCCCTCCTACTCCTACGAGCAGTACTTC
TRBV18	TRBJ2-7	-	TRBD1	CASSPYGTGAVDEQYF	TGTGCCAGCTCACCATATGGGACAGGGGCGGTCGACGAGCAGTACTTC
TRBV18	TRBJ1-3	-	-	CASSPSTGGNTIYF	TGTGCCAGCTCACCCTCTACAGGGGGAAACACCATATATTTT
TRBV11-2	TRBJ1-6	-	-	CASSWGGTDSPLHF	TGTGCCAGCAGCTGGGGGGGGACGGATTCACCCCTCCACTTT
TRBV28	TRBJ1-1	-	-	CASSLWRKNTEAFF	TGTGCCAGCAGTTTATGGCGGAAGAACACTGAAGCTTTCTTT
TRBV4-2	TRBJ2-7	many	-	CASSQEQAVSYEQYF	TGTGCCAGCAGCCAAGAACAGGCAGTGAGCTACGAGCAGTACTTC
TRBV11-3	TRBJ2-1	-	TRBD2	CASSPGTSGSSEQFF	TGTGCCAGCAGCCCCGGGACTAGCGGGAGTAGTGAGCAGTTCTTC
TRBV9	TRBJ1-4	-	-	CASSARTGGNEKLFF	TGTGCCAGCAGCGCCCGGACGGGGGGTAATGAAAAACTGTTTTTT
TRBV5-1	TRBJ1-2	-	-	CASSLDGGYNYGYTF	TGCGCCAGCAGCTTGGATGGGGGGTATAACTATGGCTACACCTTC
TRBV7-3	TRBJ2-5	-	-	CASSPEPSGTQYF	TGTGCCAGCAGCCCCGAACCGAGCGGGACCCAGTACTTC
TRBV18	TRBJ2-2	-	TRBD2	CASSLIRTSPNTGELFF	TGTGCCAGCTCGCTTATACGGACTAGCCCGAACACCGGGGAGCTGTTTTTT
TRBV5-1	TRBJ2-3	once	TRBD2	CASSLKAGASTDTQYF	TGCGCCAGCAGCTTGAAGGCGGGAGCCAGCACAGATACGCAGTATTTT
TRBV10-3	TRBJ2-5	-	-	CAISGSGSRETQYF	TGTGCCATCAGTGGATCGGGGAGTAGGGAGACCCAGTACTTC
TRBV29-1	TRBJ1-1	-	-	CSADPRPEAEAFF	TGCAGCGCCGACCCGCGGCCCGAGGCTGAAGCTTTCTTT
TRBV28	TRBJ1-5	-	-	CASSLWQTSYRSPQHF	TGTGCCAGCAGTTTATGGCAAACCTCCTATCGGTCGCCCCAGCATTTT
TRBV7-9	TRBJ2-4	many	TRBD1	CASRPGTGGNIQYF	TGTGCCAGCAGACCCGGGACAGGGGGCAACATTCAGTACTTC
TRBV27	TRBJ1-5	-	TRBD1	CASSPLMGTGPNQPQHF	TGTGCCAGCAGCCCCCTAATGGGGACAGGACCTAATCAGCCCCAGCATTTT
TRBV10-3	TRBJ2-7	-	TRBD1	CAISEAGGTGSYEQYF	TGTGCCATCAGTGAGGCGGGCGGGACAGGCTCCTACGAGCAGTACTTC
TRBV12-3/TRBV12-4	TRBJ1-2	-	-	CASSLVQGYGYTF	TGTGCCAGCAGTTTGGTCCAGGGATATGGCTACACCTTC
TRBV27	TRBJ2-7	-	TRBD2	CASSPASREEYEQYF	TGTGCCAGCAGCCCCGCCTCGCGGGAGGAGTACGAGCAGTACTTC
TRBV25-1	TRBJ2-2	-	TRBD2	CASGGLAGVVGELFF	TGTGCCAGCGGCGGACTAGCGGGGGTAGTCGGGGAGCTGTTTTTT
TRBV6-2/TRBV6-3	TRBJ2-7	-	TRBD2	CASSRGDGEQYF	TGTGCCAGCAGCCGGGGGGATGGCGAGCAGTACTTC
TRBV19	TRBJ2-1	-	TRBD2	CASRGTSGAYNEQFF	TGTGCCAGTAGAGGGACTAGCGGAGCTTACAATGAGCAGTTCTTC
TRBV7-2	TRBJ2-3	-	TRBD2	CASSLVSGGRGDTQYF	TGTGCCAGCAGCTTAGTGTCGGGAGGCCGGGGAGATACGCAGTATTTT
TRBV11-3	TRBJ2-1	-	TRBD2	CASSPGTSSNEQFF	TGTGCCAGCAGCCCGGGGACTAGCAGCAATGAGCAGTTCTTC
TRBV28	TRBJ1-5	-	-	CATQGGSNQPQHF	TGTGCCACCCAAGGGGGTAGCAATCAGCCCCAGCATTTT
TRBV7-2	TRBJ1-2	once	-	CASSSTPNYGYTF	TGTGCCAGCAGCTCGACACCTAACTATGGCTACACCTTC
TRBV5-1	TRBJ1-6	-	-	CASSSGQVDSPLHF	TGCGCCAGCAGCTCGGGACAAGTTGATTCACCCCTCCACTTT
TRBV5-6	TRBJ1-5	-	TRBD1	CASSPGGQANQPQHF	TGTGCCAGCAGTCCGGGCGGACAGGCCAATCAGCCCCAGCATTTT
TRBV6-1	TRBJ2-3	-	-	CASSELETDTQYF	TGTGCCAGCAGTGAACTAGAGACAGATACGCAGTATTTT
TRBV19	TRBJ2-1	-	-	CASSGVSHGEQFF	TGTGCCAGTAGCGGAGTCTCGCATGGTGAGCAGTTCTTC
TRBV6-1	TRBJ1-3	-	-	CASSDESTGNTIYF	TGTGCCAGCAGTGACGAATCTACTGGAAACACCATATATTTT
TRBV27	TRBJ1-1	-	-	CASSLLPLNTEAFF	TGTGCCAGCAGTTTACTACCATTGAACACTGAAGCTTTCTTT
TRBV19	TRBJ2-2	-	TRBD2	CASTRSGTDTGELFF	TGTGCCAGTACCCGTAGCGGGACCGACACCGGGGAGCTGTTTTTT
TRBV3-1/TRBV3-2	TRBJ2-1	-	-	CASSRLLASSSYNEQFF	TGTGCCAGCAGCCGGCTACTAGCTTCCAGCTCCTACAATGAGCAGTTCTTC
TRBV3-1/TRBV3-2	TRBJ2-3	-	-	CASSPTYSTDTQYF	TGTGCCAGCAGCCCCACATACAGCACAGATACGCAGTATTTT
TRBV5-1	TRBJ2-7	-	-	CASSLDRGSRSYEQYF	TGCGCCAGCAGCTTGGACCGGGGTAGCCGTTCCTACGAGCAGTACTTC
TRBV28	TRBJ1-4	few	-	CASSSYRRNEKLFF	TGTGCCAGCAGTTCTTACAGACGGAATGAAAAACTGTTTTTT
TRBV15	TRBJ2-3	few	-	CATSRDSRWGRYTQYF	TGTGCCACCAGCAGAGATAGTAGGTGGGGCAGGTATACGCAGTATTTT
TRBV21-1	TRBJ2-1	few	-	CASSKSVERVPYNEQFF	TGTGCCAGCAGCAAATCCGTCGAGAGGGTCCCCTACAATGAGCAGTTCTTC
TRBV11-1	TRBJ1-1	-	-	CASSLARLGGTEAFF	TGTGCCAGCAGCTTAGCGCGGCTAGGGGGCACTGAAGCTTTCTTT
TRBV6-5	TRBJ2-7	-	-	CASTYDRTSIEQYF	TGTGCCAGCACGTACGACAGGACCTCAATCGAGCAGTACTTC
TRBV11-3	TRBJ2-7	-	TRBD1	CASSRGQGFDEQYF	TGTGCCAGCAGCCGAGGACAGGGTTTCGACGAGCAGTACTTC
TRBV3-1/TRBV3-2	TRBJ2-7	-	TRBD2	CASSPKVAGEGEQYF	TGTGCCAGCAGCCCGAAAGTAGCGGGAGAGGGCGAGCAGTACTTC
TRBV25-1	TRBJ1-6	-	-	CASSETDRRNSPLHF	TGTGCCAGCAGTGAAACCGACAGAAGAAATTCACCCCTCCACTTT
TRBV6-2/TRBV6-3	TRBJ2-3	-	-	CASSPTSAADTQYF	TGTGCCAGCAGCCCAACTAGTGCGGCAGATACGCAGTATTTT
TRBV5-1	TRBJ2-5	once	TRBD2	CASSIGTIQETQYF	TGCGCCAGCAGCATCGGGACTATCCAAGAGACCCAGTACTTC
TRBV3-1/TRBV3-2	TRBJ2-7	-	TRBD2	CASSQGGVLGEQYF	TGTGCCAGCAGCCAGGGAGGGGTTCTGGGCGAGCAGTACTTC
TRBV28	TRBJ1-5	-	-	CASSFPDSPNQPQHF	TGTGCCAGCAGTTTCCCCGACAGCCCCAATCAGCCCCAGCATTTT
TRBV6-5	TRBJ1-4	-	-	CASSYRRATNEKLFF	TGTGCCAGCAGTTACCGCCGGGCAACTAATGAAAAACTGTTTTTT
TRBV5-1	TRBJ2-1	-	TRBD2	CASSLSGTSGRFEQFF	TGCGCCAGCAGCTTGTCGGGGACTAGCGGGAGGTTTGAGCAGTTCTTC
TRBV11-1	TRBJ2-7	-	-	CASSSPGGYEQYF	TGTGCCAGCAGCTCACCCGGGGGCTACGAGCAGTACTTC
TRBV27	TRBJ2-1	-	-	CASSPTERVPYNEQFF	TGTGCCAGCAGTCCAACCGAGCGGGTACCCTACAATGAGCAGTTCTTC